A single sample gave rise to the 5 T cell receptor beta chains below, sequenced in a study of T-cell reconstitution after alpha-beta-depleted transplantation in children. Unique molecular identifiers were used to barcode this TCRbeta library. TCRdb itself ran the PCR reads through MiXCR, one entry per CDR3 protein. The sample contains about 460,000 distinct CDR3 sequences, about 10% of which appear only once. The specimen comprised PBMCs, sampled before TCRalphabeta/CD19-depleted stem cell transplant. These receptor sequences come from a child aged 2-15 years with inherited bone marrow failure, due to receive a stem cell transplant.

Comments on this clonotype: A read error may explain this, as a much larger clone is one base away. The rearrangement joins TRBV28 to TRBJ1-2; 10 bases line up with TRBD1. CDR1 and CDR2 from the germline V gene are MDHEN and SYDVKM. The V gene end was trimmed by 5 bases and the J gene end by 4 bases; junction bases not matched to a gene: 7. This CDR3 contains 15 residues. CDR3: CASSASDRGLYGYTF. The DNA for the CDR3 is TGTGCCAGCAGTGCCAGTGACAGGGGGCTCTATGGCTACACCTTC.

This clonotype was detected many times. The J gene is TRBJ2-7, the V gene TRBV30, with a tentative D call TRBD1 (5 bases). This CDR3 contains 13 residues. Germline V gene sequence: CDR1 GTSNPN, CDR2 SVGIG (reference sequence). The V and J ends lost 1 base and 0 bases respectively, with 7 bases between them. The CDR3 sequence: CAWSADSSYEQYF. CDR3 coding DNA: TGTGCCTGGAGTGCTGACAGCTCCTACGAGCAGTACTTC.

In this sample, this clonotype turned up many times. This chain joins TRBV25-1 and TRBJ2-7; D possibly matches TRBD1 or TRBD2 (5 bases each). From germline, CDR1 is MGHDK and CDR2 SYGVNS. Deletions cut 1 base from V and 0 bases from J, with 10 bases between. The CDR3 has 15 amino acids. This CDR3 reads CASSESAGSSYEQYF. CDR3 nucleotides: TGTGCCAGCAGTGAATCGGCAGGGAGCTCCTACGAGCAGTACTTC.

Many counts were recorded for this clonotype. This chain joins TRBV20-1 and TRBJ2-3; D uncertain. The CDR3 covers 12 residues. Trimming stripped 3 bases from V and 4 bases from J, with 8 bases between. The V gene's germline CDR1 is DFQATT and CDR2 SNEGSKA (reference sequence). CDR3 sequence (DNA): TGCAGTGCTAGTACCGATCCAGATACGCAGTATTTT. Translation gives CSASTDPDTQYF.

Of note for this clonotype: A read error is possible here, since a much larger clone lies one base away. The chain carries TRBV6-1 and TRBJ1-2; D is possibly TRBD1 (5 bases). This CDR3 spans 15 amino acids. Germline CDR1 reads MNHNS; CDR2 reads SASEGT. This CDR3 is CASSRYGAANSGYTF. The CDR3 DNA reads TGTGCCAGCAGTCGATACGGGGCGGCTAACTCTGGCTACACCTTC.